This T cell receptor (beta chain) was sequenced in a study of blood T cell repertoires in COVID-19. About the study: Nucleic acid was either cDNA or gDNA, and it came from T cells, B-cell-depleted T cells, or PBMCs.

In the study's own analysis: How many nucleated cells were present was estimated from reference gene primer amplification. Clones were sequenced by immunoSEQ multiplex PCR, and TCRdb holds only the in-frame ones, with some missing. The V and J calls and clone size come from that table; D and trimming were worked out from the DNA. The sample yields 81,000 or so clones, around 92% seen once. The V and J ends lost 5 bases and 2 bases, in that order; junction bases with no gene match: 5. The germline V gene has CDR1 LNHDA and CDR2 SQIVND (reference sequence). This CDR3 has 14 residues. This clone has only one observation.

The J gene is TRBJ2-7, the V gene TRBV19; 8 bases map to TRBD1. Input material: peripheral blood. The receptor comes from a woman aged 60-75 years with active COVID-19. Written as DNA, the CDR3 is TGTGCCAGTAGTCTAAAGACAGGGGCCTACGAGCAGTACTTC. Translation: CASSLKTGAYEQYF.